This entry lists 19 T cell receptor beta chains sequenced from one sample in a study of technical replicates of blood from a few donors. The data were produced by immunoSEQ multiplex PCR, yet TCRdb's version contains in-frame clones alone and is incomplete. The sample consists of roughly 87,000 clones, 75% to 95% of them appearing once. What was sequenced was T cells isolated from PBMCs. The receptors derive from a human donor in good health.

The V call is TRBV7-9, the J call TRBJ1-1; D is unclear. The CDR3 sequence is 13 residues long. Germline V gene sequence: CDR1 SEHNR, CDR2 FQNEAQ (reference sequence). Trimming removed 1 base from V and 2 bases from J, with 5 bases in between. The CDR3 nucleotides read TGTGCCAGCAGCTTAGGTTCTAACACTGAAGCTTTCTTT. Residues: CASSLGSNTEAFF.

A few counts support this clone. The chain recombines TRBV28 with TRBJ1-1; D unclear. CDR1 and CDR2 from the germline V gene are MDHEN and SYDVKM. CDR3 size: 11 residues. The V end lost 8 bases, the J end lost 2 bases, and 6 bases lay between the germline ends. The CDR3 DNA reads TGTGCCAGCGTGAGCAACACTGAAGCTTTCTTT. Translated, it gives CASVSNTEAFF.

The table lists this clone with a few counts. This chain links TRBV18 with TRBJ1-1; tentatively, D is TRBD1 (6 bases). Germline lookup yields CDR1 KGHSH and CDR2 LQKENI. The CDR3 extends over 14 amino acids. V gave up 2 bases and J gave up 3 bases, with 10 bases separating them. The CDR3 reads CASSPGTLYTEAFF. Written as DNA, the CDR3 is TGTGCCAGCTCACCAGGGACACTTTACACTGAAGCTTTCTTT.

This clone has a handful of counts. This rearrangement joins TRBV5-1 to TRBJ1-1; D possibly corresponds to TRBD1 (6 bases). Germline CDR1 reads SGHRS; CDR2 reads YFSETQ. This CDR3 comprises 12 residues. CDR3 region: CVPRTANTEAFF. The CDR3 DNA is TGCGTCCCCAGGACAGCGAACACTGAAGCTTTCTTT.

The chain recombines TRBV18 with TRBJ1-5, with D possibly being TRBD1 (5 bases). V was trimmed by 1 base and J by 3 bases, leaving 7 bases between them. This CDR3 is 14 amino acids long. CDR1 and CDR2 from the germline V gene are KGHSH and LQKENI. The CDR3 nucleotides are TGTGCCAGCTCACCACAGGGGTCCAATCAGCCCCAGCATTTT. Its translation: CASSPQGSNQPQHF. Based on the CDR3 plus reference TRBV18 and TRBJ1-5, the full variable domain is NAGVMQNPRHLVRRRGQEARLRCSPMKGHSHVYWYRQLPEEGLKFMVYLQKENIIDESGMPKERFSAEFPKEGPSILRIQQVVRGDSAAYFCASSPQGSNQPQHFGDGTRLSIL.

This clone occurred once. This rearrangement joins TRBV27 to TRBJ1-5; D ambiguous. Germline lookup yields CDR1 MNHEY and CDR2 SMNVEV (reference sequence). This CDR3 region has 15 residues. Trimming removed 2 bases from V and 0 bases from J, with 8 bases in between. CDR3 sequence reads: CASSLAATSNQPQHF. The CDR3, as DNA: TGTGCCAGCAGTTTAGCGGCTACTAGCAATCAGCCCCAGCATTTT.

The J gene is TRBJ2-7, the V gene TRBV13; D uncertain. Germline V lookup: CDR1 PRHDT, CDR2 FYEKMQ (reference sequence). Trimming left V 5 bases short and J 2 bases short, with 10 bases between. The CDR3 runs 13 residues. This chain's CDR3 is CASSPLDPYEQYF. Written as DNA, the CDR3 is TGTGCCAGCAGCCCCCTAGACCCCTACGAGCAGTACTTC.

The rearrangement links TRBV30 to TRBJ2-6; D possibly corresponds to TRBD1 (6 bases). Germline V lookup: CDR1 GTSNPN, CDR2 SVGIG (reference sequence). The ends were cut back, 5 bases at V and 0 bases at J, with 20 bases in the middle. The CDR3 spans 18 residues. The CDR3 DNA reads TGTGCCTGGGAGGATCTCAGGGGAAAGCCCTCTGGGGCCAACGTCCTGACTTTC. Translating it yields CAWEDLRGKPSGANVLTF. Variable domain in full (rest from reference TRBV30 and TRBJ2-6): SQTIHQWPATLVQPVGSPLSLECTVEGTSNPNLYWYRQAAGRGLQLLFYSVGIGQISSEVPQNLSASRPQDRQFILSSKKLLLSDSGFYLCAWEDLRGKPSGANVLTFGAGSRLTVL.

This chain uses TRBV9 with TRBJ2-3; no firm D call. This CDR3 contains 11 residues. The germline V and J ends were trimmed by 0 bases and 9 bases, with 5 bases remaining between them. Looked up from germline, CDR1 is SGDLS and CDR2 is YYNGEE. The DNA for the CDR3 is TGTGCCAGCAGCGTAGTCGGGACGCAGTATTTT. Its protein is CASSVVGTQYF. Together with reference TRBV9 and TRBJ2-3, the CDR3 gives the full variable domain: DSGVTQTPKHLITATGQRVTLRCSPRSGDLSVYWYQQSLDQGLQFLIQYYNGEERAKGNILERFSAQQFPDLHSELNLSSLELGDSALYFCASSVVGTQYFGPGTRLTVL.

This clone has only one observation. The chain is built from TRBV7-3 and TRBJ2-1; D not resolved. Germline lookup yields CDR1 SGHTA and CDR2 FQGTGA. There are 15 residues in the CDR3. With 2 bases removed from V and 7 bases from J, the gap between germline ends came to 15 bases. CDR3 loop: CASSLSLGNVNEQFF. The DNA of the CDR3 is TGTGCCAGCAGCTTATCTCTAGGAAATGTGAATGAGCAGTTCTTC.

This clone occurred a few times. V gene TRBV15 combines with J gene TRBJ2-7; D remains unclear. V was trimmed by 3 bases and J by 3 bases, leaving 12 bases between them. The CDR3 totals 14 residues. From germline, CDR1 is LNHNV and CDR2 YYDKDF (reference sequence). The CDR3 loop is CATSSTGAGYEQYF. In DNA form, the CDR3 reads TGTGCCACCAGCAGTACCGGAGCCGGCTACGAGCAGTACTTC.

The chain employs TRBV19 and TRBJ1-5; D is uncertain. Germline values: CDR1 LNHDA, CDR2 SQIVND (reference sequence). The V end was cut by 2 bases, the J end by 2 bases, with 16 bases between. The CDR3 totals 17 residues. The CDR3: CASSIRDIAAGNQPQHF. The CDR3 nucleotides read TGTGCCAGTAGTATAAGGGATATAGCGGCTGGCAATCAGCCCCAGCATTTT.

The gene calls are TRBV7-3 and TRBJ2-3; 10 bases map to TRBD1. This CDR3 spans 16 amino acids. Looked up from germline, CDR1 is SGHTA and CDR2 is FQGTGA. Unmatched junction bases numbered 7, after V lost 4 bases and J lost 3 bases. The CDR3 bases are TGTGCCAGCAGCTCTCAACCGGGACAGGGGACAGATACGCAGTATTTT. It specifies CASSSQPGQGTDTQYF.

The genes are TRBV7-8 and TRBJ2-7; D remains ambiguous. The CDR3 covers 17 residues. Trimming removed 0 bases from V and 0 bases from J, with 15 bases in between. Germline CDR1 reads SGHVS; CDR2 reads FQNEAQ. The CDR3 here is CASSLALLSQISYEQYF. For the CDR3, the DNA is TGTGCCAGCAGCTTAGCCCTCCTTTCACAGATCTCCTACGAGCAGTACTTC.

The J gene is TRBJ2-2, the V gene TRBV29-1; D remains ambiguous. The V gene's germline CDR1 is SQVTM and CDR2 ANQGSEA. Trimming removed 8 bases at V and 4 bases at J, with 11 bases between. The CDR3 has 12 amino acids. CDR3 bases: TGCAGCTTTCCGCGGCCCACCGGGGAGCTGTTTTTT. It specifies CSFPRPTGELFF.

In nucleotides, the CDR3 is TGTGCCAGCAGCCGGGACAACTACAATGAGCAGTTCTTC. This encodes CASSRDNYNEQFF. This rearrangement joins TRBV9 to TRBJ2-1; maybe TRBD1 (6 bases). V lost 4 bases, J lost 3 bases, and 8 bases lay in between. From germline, CDR1 is SGDLS and CDR2 YYNGEE. The CDR3 sequence is 13 residues long.

Only a few counts were recorded for this clone. The chain uses TRBV7-2 and TRBJ1-2; possible D gene TRBD1, 6 bases. V dropped 0 bases and J dropped 6 bases, with 14 bases sitting between them. Germline V gene data show CDR1 as SGHTA and CDR2 as FQGNSA. The CDR3 spans 15 residues. CDR3 sequence reads: CASSLAVGAQDGYTF. DNA for the CDR3: TGTGCCAGCAGCTTAGCGGTGGGGGCGCAGGATGGCTACACCTTC.

The chain uses TRBV5-1 and TRBJ2-5, with D possibly matching TRBD2 (6 bases). Per the germline V gene, CDR1 is SGHRS and CDR2 is YFSETQ. The V end was cut by 0 bases, the J end by 1 base, with 10 bases between. This CDR3 spans 15 amino acids. The chain's CDR3 is CASSLVTGAQETQYF. The CDR3 DNA reads as TGCGCCAGCAGCTTGGTGACGGGAGCCCAAGAGACCCAGTACTTC.

The chain combines TRBV19 with TRBJ2-1, with a possible D match to TRBD1 (6 bases). Germline assignment: CDR1 LNHDA and CDR2 SQIVND (reference sequence). V was clipped by 0 bases and J by 5 bases, with 14 bases between them. This CDR3 region has 16 residues. CDR3 in amino acids: CASSIDRQVVNNEQFF. The DNA for the CDR3 is TGTGCCAGTAGTATAGACCGACAGGTTGTAAACAATGAGCAGTTCTTC.